This T cell receptor (beta chain) was sequenced in a study of blood T cell repertoires in COVID-19. Across the whole study: Specimens from acute and convalescent COVID-19 originated in the United States, Italy and Spain.

In the original workflow: Cell counts per sample came from amplifying reference gene primers. Only in-frame clones appear in the TCRdb table, and some are missing; sequencing was by immunoSEQ multiplex PCR. That table is the source of V, J and clone size, and D and trimming were worked out from the DNA. The sample holds some 200,000 clones; 86% are singletons and the top ten take 2.5% to 4%. In this sample, this clone turned up once. V was shortened by 5 bases and J by 11 bases, with 16 bases between the two germline ends. CDR3 length equals 13 residues. CDR1 and CDR2 (germline): LNHDA, SQIVND (reference sequence).

This receptor was identified in a man between 65 and 85 years old with acute or convalescent COVID-19. The sequenced sample consisted of peripheral blood. The gene calls are TRBV19 and TRBJ2-1, with D possibly matching TRBD1 (6 bases). The CDR3 DNA sequence: TGTGCCAGTAGTCAGATACAGGGATCTCAGCAGTTCTTC. It specifies CASSQIQGSQQFF.